Listed below are T cell receptor beta chains from one sample, sequenced in a study of T cell responses to AZD1222 COVID-19 vaccine. Profiling relied on immunoSEQ multiplex PCR, and the TCRdb table lists in-frame clones only, not all of them. The repertoire holds 200,000 or so clones, 93% seen once, with 0.95% to 1.1% in the top ten. This sample comprised peripheral blood, obtained 28 days after the second AZD1222 dose. These receptors came from an adult who received the AZD1222 COVID-19 vaccine. Each CDR3 is given with its conserved first and last residue. A D gene is named only where the DNA matches it firmly. A row's size may be missing; if present it is once, few, many or a size class.

d_call	j_call	v_call	clone_size	cdr3_aa	cdr3_nt
.	TRBJ2-5	TRBV6-5	.	CASRRTVYQETQYF	TGTGCCAGCAGGAGGACGGTTTACCAAGAGACCCAGTACTTC
.	TRBJ1-1	TRBV7-9	.	CASSFTLNTEAFF	TGTGCCAGCAGCTTCACACTGAACACTGAAGCTTTCTTT
TRBD1	TRBJ1-3	TRBV30	.	CAWSVPRTGERGNTIYF	TGTGCCTGGAGTGTACCGAGGACAGGGGAAAGGGGAAACACCATATATTTT
TRBD1	TRBJ1-3	TRBV28	.	CASSYQGARGNTIYF	TGTGCCAGCAGTTATCAGGGGGCACGGGGAAACACCATATATTTT
.	TRBJ1-6	TRBV30	once	CAWSVLQGDSPLHF	TGTGCCTGGAGTGTACTTCAGGGCGATTCACCCCTCCACTTT
.	TRBJ2-1	TRBV4-3	.	CASSQGLGGRYNEQFF	TGCGCCAGCAGCCAAGGTCTGGGGGGCCGCTACAATGAGCAGTTCTTC
.	TRBJ2-7	TRBV2	.	CASRDDRYEQYF	TGTGCCAGCCGGGACGACCGCTACGAGCAGTACTTC
TRBD2	TRBJ2-3	TRBV29-1	.	CSPGGSGTDTQYF	TGCAGCCCGGGAGGGTCGGGCACAGATACGCAGTATTTT
TRBD2	TRBJ2-3	TRBV5-1	.	CARSLAGAGGGTDTQYF	TGCGCCCGCAGCTTGGCCGGCGCGGGGGGGGGCACAGATACGCAGTATTTT
.	TRBJ2-1	TRBV27	.	CASRSPGTNEQFF	TGTGCCAGCAGATCACCCGGGACAAATGAGCAGTTCTTC
TRBD1	TRBJ1-5	TRBV19	.	CASSRDRGNQPQHF	TGTGCCAGTAGTAGAGACAGGGGCAATCAGCCCCAGCATTTT
.	TRBJ1-2	TRBV3-1/TRBV3-2	.	CASSQAARAGYTF	TGTGCCAGCAGCCAAGCGGCCAGGGCTGGCTACACCTTC
TRBD1	TRBJ1-1	TRBV5-8	.	CASSLEGRGGTEAFF	TGTGCCAGCAGCTTAGAGGGCAGGGGGGGCACTGAAGCTTTCTTT
.	TRBJ1-2	TRBV29-1	.	CSVGTGTYGYTF	TGCAGCGTTGGAACAGGGACCTATGGCTACACCTTC
.	TRBJ2-2	TRBV19	.	CASSIWQPANTGELFF	TGTGCCAGTAGTATCTGGCAGCCCGCGAACACCGGGGAGCTGTTTTTT
TRBD1	TRBJ1-1	TRBV19	.	CASSIEPDRGTEAFF	TGTGCCAGTAGTATAGAGCCGGACAGGGGCACTGAAGCTTTCTTT
TRBD1	TRBJ2-7	TRBV29-1	.	CSVSGTATYEQYF	TGCAGCGTCTCCGGGACAGCGACCTACGAGCAGTACTTC